Below are 6 T cell receptor beta chains sequenced from a single sample in a study of blood T cell repertoires in COVID-19 (dated by TCRdb to about 2020). The method behind the library was the immunoSEQ multiplex PCR assay. TCRdb provides this immuneACCESS table in a form limited to in-frame rearrangements. Some clones are lacking; in checked studies, under half of them reflect an unresolved V gene, and why the rest are absent is not known. For this sample the table gives around 50,000 clones, of which 80% to 90% were detected only once. Less than 2.5% of the sample belongs to the ten largest clones. Sequenced: peripheral blood. These receptors were taken from a human donor in a cohort sampled during active COVID-19.

The V gene is TRBV28, the J gene TRBJ1-3, with 9 bases matching TRBD1. This CDR3 is 15 amino acids long. The germline gives CDR1 MDHEN, CDR2 SYDVKM. The J segment lost 3 bases and the V segment lost 4 bases, leaving 4 bases of the junction unmatched. CDR3 residues: CASSYPTGGGNTIYF. CDR3 coding DNA: TGTGCCAGCAGTTACCCGACAGGGGGTGGAAACACCATATATTTT. The entire variable domain, with the rest obtained from reference TRBV28 and TRBJ1-3, is as follows: DVKVTQSSRYLVKRTGEKVFLECVQDMDHENMFWYRQDPGLGLRLIYFSYDVKMKEKGDIPEGYSVSREKKERFSLILESASTNQTSMYLCASSYPTGGGNTIYFGEGSWLTVV.

The chain links TRBV7-9 to TRBJ2-5, with 9 bases aligning to TRBD1. The germline gives CDR1 SEHNR, CDR2 FQNEAQ (reference sequence). The V segment lost 2 bases and the J segment 2 bases; nucleotides outside the gene matches: 12. CDR3 size: 18 residues. CDR3 sequence: CASSLMGGTGNLQETQYF. In nucleotides, the CDR3 is TGTGCCAGCAGCTTAATGGGCGGGACAGGGAACTTACAAGAGACCCAGTACTTC.

This rearrangement joins TRBV25-1 to TRBJ1-4, with a possible D match to TRBD1 (6 bases). Trimming took off 3 bases at V and 2 bases at J, with 7 bases between the two ends. There are 14 residues in the CDR3. Germline V lookup: CDR1 MGHDK, CDR2 SYGVNS. CDR3 bases: TGTGCCAGCAGTGACCAGGGGACTAATGAAAAACTGTTTTTT. Its translation: CASSDQGTNEKLFF.

This chain joins TRBV15 and TRBJ2-3; 9 bases align to TRBD1. Germline CDR1 is LNHNV and CDR2 is YYDKDF (reference sequence). This CDR3 region has 13 residues. With 5 bases clipped from V and 4 bases from J, the junction kept 1 base outside the gene matches. The CDR3 DNA follows: TGTGCCACCAGCGGGACAGGGTCAGATACGCAGTATTTT. Translating it yields CATSGTGSDTQYF.

The chain uses TRBV5-1 and TRBJ2-5; possible D gene TRBD1, 6 bases. The V gene's germline CDR1 is SGHRS and CDR2 YFSETQ. V lost 1 base and J 2 bases, leaving 12 bases between the germline ends. The CDR3 sequence is 15 residues long. The CDR3 bases are TGCGCCAGCAGCTTGTCCTTAAGGGGGCAAGAGACCCAGTACTTC. Residues: CASSLSLRGQETQYF.

This clone showed up just once. This rearrangement joins TRBV7-2 to TRBJ2-2; 11 nucleotides align to TRBD2. CDR1 is SGHTA, CDR2 FQGNSA, per germline. The CDR3 has 15 residues. V lost 8 bases and J lost 3; bases outside the gene matches: 5. The CDR3 bases are TGTGCCAGCCGCATGGGACTAGCGGACACCGGGGAGCTGTTTTTT. It encodes CASRMGLADTGELFF.